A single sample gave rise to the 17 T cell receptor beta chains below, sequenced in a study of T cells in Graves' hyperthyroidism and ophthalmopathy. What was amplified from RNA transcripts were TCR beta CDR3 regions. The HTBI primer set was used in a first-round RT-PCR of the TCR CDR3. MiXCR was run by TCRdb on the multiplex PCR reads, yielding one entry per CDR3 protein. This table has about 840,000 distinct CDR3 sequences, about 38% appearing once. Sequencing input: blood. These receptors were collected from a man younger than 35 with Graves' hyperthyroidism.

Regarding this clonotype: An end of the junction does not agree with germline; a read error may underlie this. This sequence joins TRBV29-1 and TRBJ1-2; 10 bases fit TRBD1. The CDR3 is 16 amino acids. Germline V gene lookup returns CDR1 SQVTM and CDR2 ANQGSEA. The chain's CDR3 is CSVVATGGLEDYGYAF. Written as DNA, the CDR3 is TGCAGCGTTGTAGCGACAGGGGGCCTCGAGGACTATGGCTACGCCTTC.

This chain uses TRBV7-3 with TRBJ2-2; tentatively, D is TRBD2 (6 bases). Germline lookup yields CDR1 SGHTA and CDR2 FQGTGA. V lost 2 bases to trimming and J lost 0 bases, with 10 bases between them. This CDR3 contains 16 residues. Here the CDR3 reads CASSLVGGANTGELFF. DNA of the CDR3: TGTGCCAGCAGCTTAGTGGGCGGGGCGAACACCGGGGAGCTGTTTTTT.

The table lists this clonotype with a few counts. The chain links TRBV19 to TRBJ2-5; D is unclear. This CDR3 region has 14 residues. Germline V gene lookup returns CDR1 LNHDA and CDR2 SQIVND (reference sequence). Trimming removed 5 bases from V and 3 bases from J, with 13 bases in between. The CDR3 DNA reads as TGTGCCAGTAGTTCGGGCAGAGCTGAAGAGACCCAGTACTTC. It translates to CASSSGRAEETQYF.

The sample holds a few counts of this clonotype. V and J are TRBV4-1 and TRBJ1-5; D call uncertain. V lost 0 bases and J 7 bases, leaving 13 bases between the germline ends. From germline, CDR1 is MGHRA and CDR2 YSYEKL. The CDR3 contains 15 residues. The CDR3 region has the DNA TGCGCCAGCAGCCAAGATAATATGGCGGGACAGCCCCAGCATTTT. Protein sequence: CASSQDNMAGQPQHF.

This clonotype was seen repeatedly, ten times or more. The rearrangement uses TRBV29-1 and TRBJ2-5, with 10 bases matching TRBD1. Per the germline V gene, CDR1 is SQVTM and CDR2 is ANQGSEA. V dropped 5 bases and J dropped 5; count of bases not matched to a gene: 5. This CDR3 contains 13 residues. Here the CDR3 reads CSVQTGGAETQYF. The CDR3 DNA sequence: TGCAGCGTTCAGACAGGGGGCGCGGAGACCCAGTACTTC.

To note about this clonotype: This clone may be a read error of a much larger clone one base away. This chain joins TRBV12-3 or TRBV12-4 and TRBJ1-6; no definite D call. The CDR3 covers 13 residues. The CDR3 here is CASSPNINSSLHF. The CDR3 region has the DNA TGTGCCAGCAGTCCCAATATTAATTCATCCCTCCACTTT.

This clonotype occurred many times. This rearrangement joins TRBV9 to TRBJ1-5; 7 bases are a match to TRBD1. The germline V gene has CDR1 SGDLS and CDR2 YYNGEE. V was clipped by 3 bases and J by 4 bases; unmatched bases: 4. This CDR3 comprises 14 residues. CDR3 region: CASSGTGPNQPQHF. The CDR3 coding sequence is TGTGCCAGCAGCGGGACAGGACCAAATCAGCCCCAGCATTTT. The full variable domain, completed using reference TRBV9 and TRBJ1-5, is DSGVTQTPKHLITATGQRVTLRCSPRSGDLSVYWYQQSLDQGLQFLIQYYNGEERAKGNILERFSAQQFPDLHSELNLSSLELGDSALYFCASSGTGPNQPQHFGDGTRLSIL.

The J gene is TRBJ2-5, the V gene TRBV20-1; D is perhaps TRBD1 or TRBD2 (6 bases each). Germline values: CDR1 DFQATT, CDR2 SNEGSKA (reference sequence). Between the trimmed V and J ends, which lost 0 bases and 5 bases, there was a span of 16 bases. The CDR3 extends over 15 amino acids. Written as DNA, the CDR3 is TGCAGTGCTAGAGAGGGGGGACACCGAGTTGAGACCCAGTACTTC. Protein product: CSAREGGHRVETQYF.

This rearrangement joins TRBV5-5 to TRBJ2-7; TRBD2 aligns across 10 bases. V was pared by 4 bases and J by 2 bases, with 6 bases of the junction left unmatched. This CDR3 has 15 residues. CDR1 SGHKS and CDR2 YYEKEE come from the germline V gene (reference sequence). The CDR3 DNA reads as TGTGCCAGCAGCCCCAGCGGGGGGGCGACCTACGAGCAGTACTTC. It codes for CASSPSGGATYEQYF.

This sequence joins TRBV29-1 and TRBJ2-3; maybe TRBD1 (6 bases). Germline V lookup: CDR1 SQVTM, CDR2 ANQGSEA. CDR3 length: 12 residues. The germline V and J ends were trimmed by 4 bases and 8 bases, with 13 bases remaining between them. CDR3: CSVGGKGGTQYF. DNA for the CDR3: TGCAGCGTTGGTGGGAAAGGGGGTACGCAGTATTTT.

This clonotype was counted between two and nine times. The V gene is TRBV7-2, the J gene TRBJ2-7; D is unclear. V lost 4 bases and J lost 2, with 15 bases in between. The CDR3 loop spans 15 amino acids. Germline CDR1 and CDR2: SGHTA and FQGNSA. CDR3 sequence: CASSWGTPRTYEQYF. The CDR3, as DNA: TGTGCCAGCAGCTGGGGTACGCCCAGAACCTACGAGCAGTACTTC.

CDR3: CASSRMGGAKTQYF. CDR3 in DNA: TGTGCCAGCAGCCGGATGGGGGGCGCGAAGACCCAGTACTTC. This rearrangement joins TRBV11-2 to TRBJ2-5; either TRBD1 or TRBD2 may supply D (6 bases each). Looked up from germline, CDR1 is SGHAT and CDR2 is FQNNGV. The CDR3 extends over 14 amino acids. V shed 5 bases and J shed 6 bases, with 16 bases lying between them.

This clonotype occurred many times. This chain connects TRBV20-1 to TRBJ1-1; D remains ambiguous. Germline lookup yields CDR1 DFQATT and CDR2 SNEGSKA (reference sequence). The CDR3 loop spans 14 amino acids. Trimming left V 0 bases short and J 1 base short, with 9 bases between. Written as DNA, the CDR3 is TGCAGTGCTAGAGAAACGGCGGGGAACACTGAAGCTTTCTTT. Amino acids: CSARETAGNTEAFF.

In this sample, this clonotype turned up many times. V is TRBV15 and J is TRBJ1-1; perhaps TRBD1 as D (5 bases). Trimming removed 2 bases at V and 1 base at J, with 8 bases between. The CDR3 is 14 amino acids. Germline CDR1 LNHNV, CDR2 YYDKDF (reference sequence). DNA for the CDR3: TGTGCCACCAGCAGAAAGACAGCGAACACTGAAGCTTTCTTT. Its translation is CATSRKTANTEAFF.

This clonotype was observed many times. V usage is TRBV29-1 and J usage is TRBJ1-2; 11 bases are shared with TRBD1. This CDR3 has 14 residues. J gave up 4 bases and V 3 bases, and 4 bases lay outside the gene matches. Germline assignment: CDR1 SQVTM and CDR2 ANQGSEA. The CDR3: CSVEDGTGGYGYTF. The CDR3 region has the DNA TGCAGCGTTGAGGACGGGACAGGGGGCTATGGCTACACCTTC.

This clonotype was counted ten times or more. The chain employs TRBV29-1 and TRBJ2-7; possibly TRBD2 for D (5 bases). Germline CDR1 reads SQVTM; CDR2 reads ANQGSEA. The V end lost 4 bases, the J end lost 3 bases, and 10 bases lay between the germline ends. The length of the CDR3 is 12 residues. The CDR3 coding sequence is TGCAGCGTTGGAGGAGGCTACTACGAGCAGTACTTC. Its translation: CSVGGGYYEQYF.

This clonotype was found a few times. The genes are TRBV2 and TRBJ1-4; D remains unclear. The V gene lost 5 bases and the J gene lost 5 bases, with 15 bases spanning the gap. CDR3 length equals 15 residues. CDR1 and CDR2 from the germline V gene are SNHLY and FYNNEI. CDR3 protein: CASSFAAVVNEKLFF. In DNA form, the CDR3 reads TGTGCCAGCAGTTTTGCCGCAGTTGTCAATGAAAAACTGTTTTTT.